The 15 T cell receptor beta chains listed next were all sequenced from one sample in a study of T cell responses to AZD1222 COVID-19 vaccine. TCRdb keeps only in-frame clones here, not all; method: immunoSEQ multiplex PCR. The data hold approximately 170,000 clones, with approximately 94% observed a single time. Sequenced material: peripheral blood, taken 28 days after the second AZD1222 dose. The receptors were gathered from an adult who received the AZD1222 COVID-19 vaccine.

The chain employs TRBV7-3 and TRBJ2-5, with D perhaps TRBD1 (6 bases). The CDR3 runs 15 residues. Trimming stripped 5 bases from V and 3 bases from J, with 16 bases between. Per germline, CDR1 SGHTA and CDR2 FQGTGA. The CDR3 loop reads CASSPTAGTKETQYF. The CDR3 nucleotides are TGTGCCAGCAGCCCGACGGCAGGGACAAAAGAGACCCAGTACTTC.

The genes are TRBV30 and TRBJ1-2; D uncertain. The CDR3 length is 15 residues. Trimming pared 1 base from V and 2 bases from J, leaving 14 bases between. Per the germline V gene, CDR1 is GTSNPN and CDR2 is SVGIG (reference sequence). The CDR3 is CAWSDSQRANYGYTF. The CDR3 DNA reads TGTGCCTGGAGTGACTCACAGCGAGCGAACTATGGCTACACCTTC.

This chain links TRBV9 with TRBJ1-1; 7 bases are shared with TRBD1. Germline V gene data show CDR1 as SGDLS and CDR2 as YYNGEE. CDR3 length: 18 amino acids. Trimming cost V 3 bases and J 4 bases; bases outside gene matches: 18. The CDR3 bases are TGTGCCAGCAGCGCTCTTACTAATCCCACAGGGGCGGGCACTGAAGCTTTCTTT. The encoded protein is CASSALTNPTGAGTEAFF.

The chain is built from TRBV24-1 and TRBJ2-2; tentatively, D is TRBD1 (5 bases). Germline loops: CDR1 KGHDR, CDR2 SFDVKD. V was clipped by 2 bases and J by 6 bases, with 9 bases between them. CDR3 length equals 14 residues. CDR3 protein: CATSDSGFAGELFF. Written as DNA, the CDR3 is TGTGCCACCAGTGATTCAGGGTTTGCCGGGGAGCTGTTTTTT.

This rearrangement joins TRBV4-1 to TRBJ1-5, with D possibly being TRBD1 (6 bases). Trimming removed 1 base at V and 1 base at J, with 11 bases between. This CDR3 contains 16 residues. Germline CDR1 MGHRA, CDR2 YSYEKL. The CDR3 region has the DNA TGCGCCAGCAGCCAAGCCGCACAGGGCAGCAATCAGCCCCAGCATTTT. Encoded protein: CASSQAAQGSNQPQHF.

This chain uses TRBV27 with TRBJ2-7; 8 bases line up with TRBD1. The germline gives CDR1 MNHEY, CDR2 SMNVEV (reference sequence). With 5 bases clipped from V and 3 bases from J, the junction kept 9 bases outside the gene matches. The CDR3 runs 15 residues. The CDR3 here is CASSPWTGSNYEQYF. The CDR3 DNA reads TGTGCCAGCAGTCCCTGGACAGGGAGCAACTACGAGCAGTACTTC.

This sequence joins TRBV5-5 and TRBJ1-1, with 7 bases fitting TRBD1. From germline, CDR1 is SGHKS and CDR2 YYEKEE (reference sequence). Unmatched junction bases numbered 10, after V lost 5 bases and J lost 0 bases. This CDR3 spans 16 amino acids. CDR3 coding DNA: TGTGCCAGCAGACAGACCGGGACAGCCATGAACACTGAAGCTTTCTTT. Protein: CASRQTGTAMNTEAFF.

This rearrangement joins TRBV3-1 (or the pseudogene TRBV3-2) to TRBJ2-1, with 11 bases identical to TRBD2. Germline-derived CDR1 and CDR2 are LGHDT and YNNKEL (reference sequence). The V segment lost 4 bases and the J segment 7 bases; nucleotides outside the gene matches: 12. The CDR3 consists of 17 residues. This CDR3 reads CASSPGRLAGPGNEQFF. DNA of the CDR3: TGTGCCAGCAGCCCCGGCCGACTAGCGGGACCGGGGAATGAGCAGTTCTTC.

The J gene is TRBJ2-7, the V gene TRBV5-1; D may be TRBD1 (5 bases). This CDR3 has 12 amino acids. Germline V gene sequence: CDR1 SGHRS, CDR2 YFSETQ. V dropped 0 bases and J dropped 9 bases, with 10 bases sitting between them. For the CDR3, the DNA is TGCGCCAGCAGCTTGGAAGGGGTGGCGCAGTACTTC. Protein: CASSLEGVAQYF.

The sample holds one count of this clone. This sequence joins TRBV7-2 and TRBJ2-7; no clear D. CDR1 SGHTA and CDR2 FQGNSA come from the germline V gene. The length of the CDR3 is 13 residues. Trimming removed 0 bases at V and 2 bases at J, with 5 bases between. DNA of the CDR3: TGTGCCAGCAGCTTAGCGCAACCCTACGAGCAGTACTTC. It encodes CASSLAQPYEQYF.

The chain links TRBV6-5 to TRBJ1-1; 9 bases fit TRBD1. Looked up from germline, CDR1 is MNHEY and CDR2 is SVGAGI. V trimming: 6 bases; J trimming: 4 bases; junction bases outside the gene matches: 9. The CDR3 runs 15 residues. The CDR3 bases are TGTGCCAGCAGGGGTGTACAGGGGGCGGTCACTGAAGCTTTCTTT. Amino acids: CASRGVQGAVTEAFF.

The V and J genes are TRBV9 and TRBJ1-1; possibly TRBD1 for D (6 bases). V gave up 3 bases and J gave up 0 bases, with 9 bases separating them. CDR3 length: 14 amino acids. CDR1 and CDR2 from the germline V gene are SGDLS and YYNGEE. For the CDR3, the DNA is TGTGCCAGCAGCGGAGACAGGTTGAACACTGAAGCTTTCTTT. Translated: CASSGDRLNTEAFF.

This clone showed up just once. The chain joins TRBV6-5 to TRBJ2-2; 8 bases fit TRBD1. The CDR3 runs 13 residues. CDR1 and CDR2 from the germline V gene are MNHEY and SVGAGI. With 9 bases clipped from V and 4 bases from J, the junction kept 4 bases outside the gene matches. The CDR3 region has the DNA TGTGCCAGTCAGGGGGCTTTCACCGGGGAGCTGTTTTTT. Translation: CASQGAFTGELFF.

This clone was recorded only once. In nucleotides, the CDR3 is TGTGCCAGCAGTCCCTGGGACAGTCGGGGGCCCTACAATGAGCAGTTCTTC. Translating it yields CASSPWDSRGPYNEQFF. The chain links TRBV6-6 to TRBJ2-1; D may be TRBD1 (7 bases). With 5 bases removed from V and 2 bases from J, the gap between germline ends came to 19 bases. This CDR3 comprises 17 residues. Looked up from germline, CDR1 is MNHNY and CDR2 is SVGAGI (reference sequence).

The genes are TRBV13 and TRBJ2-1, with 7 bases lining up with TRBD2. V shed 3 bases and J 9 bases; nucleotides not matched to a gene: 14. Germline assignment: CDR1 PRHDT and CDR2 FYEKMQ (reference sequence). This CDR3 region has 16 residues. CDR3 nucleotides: TGTGCCAGCAGCTTCCCCCTGACTAGCCAGAACGCTGAGCAGTTCTTC. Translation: CASSFPLTSQNAEQFF. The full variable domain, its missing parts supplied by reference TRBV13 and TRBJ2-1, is AAGVIQSPRHLIKEKRETATLKCYPIPRHDTVYWYQQGPGQDPQFLISFYEKMQSDKGSIPDRFSAQQFSDYHSELNMSSLELGDSALYFCASSFPLTSQNAEQFFGPGTRLTVL.